The 12 T cell receptor beta chains below all came from one sample that was sequenced in a study of blood T cells in healthy people across ages. Primers used in a second PCR of about 7 to 12 cycles were a sample-barcoded 5' primer and a J-beta primer mix. TCRdb re-called the 5' RACE reads through MiXCR, storing one row per CDR3 protein. The sample has approximately 690,000 distinct CDR3 sequences, roughly three fifths seen once. What was sequenced was blood. These receptors all come from a man in his sixties in good health.

This sequence joins TRBV10-3 and TRBJ1-5, with a weak D call TRBD1 (5 bases). V was pared by 3 bases and J by 3 bases, with 12 bases between. The CDR3 is 15 amino acids. From germline, CDR1 is ENHRY and CDR2 SYGVKD. The CDR3 DNA is TGTGCCATCAGTGAAAGGGACGGATTCAATCAGCCCCAGCATTTT. Amino acids: CAISERDGFNQPQHF.

This clonotype came up a few times. CDR3 sequence: CASSLDYQGAGGYTF. CDR3 bases: TGTGCCAGCAGCTTAGACTACCAAGGGGCGGGTGGCTACACCTTC. The chain carries TRBV7-2 and TRBJ1-2; D may be TRBD1 (5 bases). V lost 1 base and J 7 bases, leaving 16 bases between the germline ends. The germline V gene has CDR1 SGHTA and CDR2 FQGNSA. The CDR3 length is 15 residues.

V usage is TRBV2 and J usage is TRBJ1-1; D is unresolved. Trimming left V 5 bases short and J 1 base short, with 8 bases between. The CDR3 has 13 amino acids. CDR1 and CDR2 from the germline V gene are SNHLY and FYNNEI. CDR3 sequence: CASSTFGNTEAFF. DNA of the CDR3: TGTGCCAGCAGTACCTTCGGGAACACTGAAGCTTTCTTT.

The table lists this clonotype with a few counts. CDR3 region: CASKSPSAGNIQYF. In DNA form, the CDR3 reads TGCGCCAGCAAGTCGCCATCCGCGGGAAACATTCAGTACTTC. The chain recombines TRBV10-2 with TRBJ2-4; maybe TRBD2 (5 bases). Trimming shortened V by 7 bases and J by 6 bases, and 16 bases separated the two germline ends. CDR1 is WSHSY, CDR2 SAAADI, per germline. The CDR3 length is 14 residues.

The V call is TRBV7-2, the J call TRBJ2-5; tentatively, D is TRBD1 or TRBD2 (6 bases each). Germline CDR1 is SGHTA and CDR2 is FQGNSA. The V gene lost 3 bases and the J gene lost 4 bases, with 18 bases spanning the gap. This CDR3 is 16 amino acids long. CDR3 bases: TGTGCCAGCAGCTTCACTTTGGGGGGCCCTATAGAGACCCAGTACTTC. Residues: CASSFTLGGPIETQYF.

This sequence joins TRBV6-6 and TRBJ2-1; TRBD2 matches at 8 bases. Germline lookup yields CDR1 MNHNY and CDR2 SVGAGI (reference sequence). The CDR3 has 15 residues. V gave up 2 bases and J gave up 9 bases; unmatched junction bases: 9. This CDR3 is CASSYGSGVIGEQFF. Written as DNA, the CDR3 is TGTGCCAGCAGTTACGGTAGCGGGGTGATTGGTGAGCAGTTCTTC.

The CDR3 protein is CASSSVARSETQYF. The CDR3 bases are TGTGCCAGCAGCAGCGTCGCACGCTCAGAGACCCAGTACTTC. This sequence joins TRBV5-6 and TRBJ2-5; no definite D call. The CDR3 contains 14 residues. Between the trimmed V and J ends, which lost 4 bases and 4 bases, there was a span of 14 bases. Germline lookup yields CDR1 SGHDT and CDR2 YYEEEE.

The V call is TRBV4-1, the J call TRBJ2-4; 7 bases map to TRBD1. The J call may not be correct, given that the DNA end is closer to TRBJ2-7. The CDR3 is 16 amino acids. Germline CDR1 is MGHRA and CDR2 is YSYEKL. The DNA of the CDR3 is TGCGCCAGCAGCCAAGATGGGACAGAACGGTCCTACGAGCAGTACTTC. This translates into CASSQDGTERSYEQYF.

The V call is TRBV20-1, the J call TRBJ1-6; D is undetermined. The CDR3 consists of 14 residues. Trimming removed 5 bases at V and 2 bases at J, with 10 bases between. Germline-derived CDR1 and CDR2 are DFQATT and SNEGSKA (reference sequence). The CDR3 DNA reads as TGCAGTGCTCGGGCCCCGGCCTATAATTCACCCCTCCACTTT. Amino acids: CSARAPAYNSPLHF.

The chain combines TRBV5-1 with TRBJ1-2, with D unresolved. The length of the CDR3 is 15 residues. Between the trimmed V and J ends, which lost 0 bases and 4 bases, there was a span of 13 bases. CDR1 and CDR2 from the germline V gene are SGHRS and YFSETQ. CDR3 bases: TGCGCCAGCAGCTTGGATGGGTTTGGGAGCTATGGCTACACCTTC. Protein sequence: CASSLDGFGSYGYTF.

The J gene is TRBJ2-5, the V gene TRBV14; tentative D call: TRBD1 (5 bases). With 1 base removed from V and 1 base from J, the gap between germline ends came to 10 bases. Germline-derived CDR1 and CDR2 are SGHDN and FVKESK. The CDR3 is 15 residues long. This chain's CDR3 is CASSQAKTAQETQYF. CDR3 in DNA: TGTGCCAGCAGCCAAGCAAAGACAGCCCAAGAGACCCAGTACTTC.

The chain employs TRBV12-3 or TRBV12-4 and TRBJ2-1; weak D call: TRBD2 (6 bases). V was shortened by 4 bases and J by 12 bases, with 10 bases between the two germline ends. This CDR3 contains 11 residues. The CDR3 sequence: CASSSPEGQFF. For the CDR3, the DNA is TGTGCCAGCAGTTCCCCGGAGGGGCAGTTCTTC.